This T cell receptor (beta chain) was observed in a study of blood T cell repertoires in COVID-19. The wider study: The United States, Italy and Spain supplied acute and convalescent COVID-19 samples.

The CDR3 runs to 15 residues. Germline V gene sequence: CDR1 SGHAT, CDR2 FQDESV (reference sequence). V shed 5 bases and J 7 bases; nucleotides not matched to a gene: 8. Per the original data handling: Scientists estimated how many nucleated cells there were by amplifying reference gene primers. The repertoire was sequenced with immunoSEQ multiplex PCR; TCRdb's copy has only in-frame clones and lacks some. Clone size and V and J calls were adopted from that table, with D and trimming inferred from the DNA. This table has a few hundred thousand clones, over 75% appearing once. The receptor's source is a human donor in a cohort sampled during active COVID-19. The V call is TRBV11-1, the J call TRBJ1-6; 7 bases fit TRBD1. Input material: peripheral blood. The CDR3 nucleotides are TGTGCCAGCAGCCCCCGGGACAGAATAAATTCACCCCTCCACTTT. It is translated as CASSPRDRINSPLHF.